This T cell receptor beta chain was recovered during a study of glioma-infiltrating T cells after dendritic cell vaccination. Study at large: Monocyte-derived dendritic cells, cultured seven days with IL-4 and GM-CSF, were pulsed with autologous tumor lysate.

Fresh-frozen tumor tissue and more than two years of survival data were available for all. CDR3 size: 15 residues. Germline loops: CDR1 SGDLS, CDR2 YYNGEE. V lost 1 base to trimming and J lost 2 bases, with 10 bases between them. Input was 2 to 2.5 ug genomic DNA, or all available if less. The PCR used 60 V beta and 13 J beta primers. Assay: immunoSEQ multiplex PCR; the TCRdb copy retains only in-frame clones and omits some. The table records tens of thousands of clones, about 83% of them present only once. Sequencing used blood, obtained before dendritic cell vaccination. V and J are TRBV9 and TRBJ1-3, with a tentative D call TRBD1 (5 bases). This clonotype was sampled from a human donor with glioblastoma. The CDR3 DNA is TGTGCCAGCAGCGTATCGCAGGGCCCTGGAAACACCATATATTTT. This gives the protein CASSVSQGPGNTIYF. Variable domain in full (rest from reference TRBV9 and TRBJ1-3): DSGVTQTPKHLITATGQRVTLRCSPRSGDLSVYWYQQSLDQGLQFLIQYYNGEERAKGNILERFSAQQFPDLHSELNLSSLELGDSALYFCASSVSQGPGNTIYFGEGSWLTVV.